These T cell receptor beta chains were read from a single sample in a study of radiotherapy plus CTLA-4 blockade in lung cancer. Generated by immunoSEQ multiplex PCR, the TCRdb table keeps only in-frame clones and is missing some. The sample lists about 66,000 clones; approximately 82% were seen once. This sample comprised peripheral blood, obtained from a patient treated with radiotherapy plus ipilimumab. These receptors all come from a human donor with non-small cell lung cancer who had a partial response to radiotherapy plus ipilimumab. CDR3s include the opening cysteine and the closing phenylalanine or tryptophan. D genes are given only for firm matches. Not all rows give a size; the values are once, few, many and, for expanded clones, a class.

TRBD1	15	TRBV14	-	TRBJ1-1	CASSQARGPGTEAFF	TGTGCCAGCAGCCAAGCCAGGGGGCCGGGGACTGAAGCTTTCTTT
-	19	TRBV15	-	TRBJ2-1	CATSGRRGGKGVAYNEQFF	TGTGCCACCAGCGGCCGCCGGGGAGGAAAGGGAGTAGCCTACAATGAGCAGTTCTTC
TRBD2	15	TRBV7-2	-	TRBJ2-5	CASRATSGSYETQYF	TGTGCCAGCAGAGCGACTAGCGGGAGTTATGAGACCCAGTACTTC
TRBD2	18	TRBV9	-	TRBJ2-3	CASSSRLAGADGTDTQYF	TGTGCCAGCAGCTCAAGACTAGCGGGAGCTGACGGCACAGATACGCAGTATTTT
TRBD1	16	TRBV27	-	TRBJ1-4	CASSLWGQGVEEKLFF	TGTGCCAGCAGTTTATGGGGCCAGGGGGTGGAAGAAAAACTGTTTTTT
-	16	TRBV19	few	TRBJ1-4	CASSMGPSATNEKLFF	TGTGCCAGTAGTATGGGGCCGTCAGCAACTAATGAAAAACTGTTTTTT
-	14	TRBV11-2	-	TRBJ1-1	CASSLSSAATEAFF	TGTGCCAGCAGCTTAAGTTCGGCGGCCACTGAAGCTTTCTTT
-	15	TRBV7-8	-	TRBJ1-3	CASSPGGSSGNTIYF	TGTGCCAGCAGCCCGGGGGGTAGCTCTGGAAACACCATATATTTT
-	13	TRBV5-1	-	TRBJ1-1	CASSSQGDTEAFF	TGCGCCAGCAGCTCGCAGGGTGACACTGAAGCTTTCTTT
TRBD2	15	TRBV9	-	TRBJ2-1	CASSLDPSGRNEQFF	TGTGCCAGCAGCCTAGACCCTAGCGGGAGGAATGAGCAGTTCTTC
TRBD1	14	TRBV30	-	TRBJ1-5	CAWSVMTGNQPQHF	TGTGCCTGGAGTGTAATGACAGGGAATCAGCCCCAGCATTTT
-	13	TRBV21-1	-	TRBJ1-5	CASSSRGNQPQHF	TGTGCCAGCAGCTCCAGGGGGAATCAGCCCCAGCATTTT
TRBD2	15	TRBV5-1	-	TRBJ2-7	CASSWGLAGLDEQYF	TGCGCCAGCAGCTGGGGACTAGCGGGCTTGGACGAGCAGTACTTC
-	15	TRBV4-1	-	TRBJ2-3	CASSQSGRRTDTQYF	TGCGCCAGCAGCCAATCAGGGAGGAGGACAGATACGCAGTATTTT
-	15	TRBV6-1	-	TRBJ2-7	CASSEADSSSYEQYF	TGTGCCAGCAGTGAAGCGGACTCTAGCTCCTACGAGCAGTACTTC
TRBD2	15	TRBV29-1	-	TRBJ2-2	CSVGNLAGYTGELFF	TGCAGCGTTGGGAACCTAGCGGGGTACACCGGGGAGCTGTTTTTT
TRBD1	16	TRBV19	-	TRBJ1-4	CASSPSPRTGDEKLFF	TGTGCCAGTAGTCCCTCACCCCGGACAGGGGACGAAAAACTGTTTTTT
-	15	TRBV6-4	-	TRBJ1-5	CASTLGRYSNQPQHF	TGTGCCAGCACTCTGGGGCGGTATAGCAATCAGCCCCAGCATTTT
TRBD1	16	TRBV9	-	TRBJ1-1	CASSPRQGASSTEAFF	TGTGCCAGCAGCCCTCGCCAGGGGGCATCTTCAACTGAAGCTTTCTTT
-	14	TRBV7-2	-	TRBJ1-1	CASSSEAAVTEAFF	TGTGCCAGCAGCTCAGAGGCAGCTGTCACTGAAGCTTTCTTT
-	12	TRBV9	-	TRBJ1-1	CASSQTGTEAFF	TGTGCCAGCAGCCAAACAGGGACTGAAGCTTTCTTT
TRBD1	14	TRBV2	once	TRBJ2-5	CASSGQGVQETQYF	TGTGCCAGCAGCGGGCAGGGGGTCCAAGAGACCCAGTACTTC
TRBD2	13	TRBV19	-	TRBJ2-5	CASRPRGGETQYF	TGTGCCAGTAGGCCGAGGGGAGGGGAGACCCAGTACTTC
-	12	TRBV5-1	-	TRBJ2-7	CASKETGGEQYF	TGCGCCAGCAAAGAAACCGGAGGTGAGCAGTACTTC
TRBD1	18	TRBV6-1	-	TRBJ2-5	CASSEAGWGQAFQETQYF	TGTGCCAGCAGTGAAGCGGGATGGGGACAGGCCTTCCAAGAGACCCAGTACTTC
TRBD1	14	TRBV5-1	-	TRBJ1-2	CASSRRQGRDGYTF	TGCGCCAGCAGCCGAAGACAGGGGCGAGATGGCTACACCTTC
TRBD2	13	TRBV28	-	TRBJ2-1	CASSLGREEEQFF	TGTGCCAGCAGTTTAGGACGGGAGGAGGAGCAGTTCTTC
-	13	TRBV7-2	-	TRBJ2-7	CASSLGSGSEQYF	TGTGCCAGCAGCTTAGGTTCGGGGAGCGAGCAGTACTTC
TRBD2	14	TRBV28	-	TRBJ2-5	CASSIGGSLETQYF	TGTGCCAGCAGTATCGGGGGGAGTTTAGAGACCCAGTACTTC
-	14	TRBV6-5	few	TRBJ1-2	CASSRDSYLRGYTF	TGTGCCAGCAGCCGTGACAGCTACCTACGGGGCTACACCTTC
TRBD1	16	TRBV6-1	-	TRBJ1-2	CASSEAPKGANYGYTF	TGTGCCAGCAGTGAGGCCCCCAAGGGGGCGAACTATGGCTACACCTTC
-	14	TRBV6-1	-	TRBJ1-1	CASSDRGSNTEAFF	TGTGCCAGCAGTGATCGGGGGAGCAACACTGAAGCTTTCTTT
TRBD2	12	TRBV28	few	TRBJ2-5	CASGAGKETQYF	TGTGCCAGCGGAGCGGGAAAAGAGACCCAGTACTTC
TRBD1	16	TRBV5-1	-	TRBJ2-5	CASSQGQGAVGETQYF	TGCGCCAGCAGCCAGGGACAGGGGGCAGTCGGGGAGACCCAGTACTTC
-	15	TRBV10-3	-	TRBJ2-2	CAISVLGANIGELFF	TGTGCCATCAGTGTTCTGGGGGCGAATATCGGGGAGCTGTTTTTT
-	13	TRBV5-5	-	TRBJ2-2	CASSLLATGELFF	TGTGCCAGCAGCTTACTAGCTACCGGGGAGCTGTTTTTT
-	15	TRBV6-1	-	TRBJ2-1	CASSEQGPSYNEQFF	TGTGCCAGCAGTGAACAGGGGCCCTCCTACAATGAGCAGTTCTTC
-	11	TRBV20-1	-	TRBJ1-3	CSARDSPLIYF	TGCAGTGCTAGAGATTCCCCCCTCATATATTTT
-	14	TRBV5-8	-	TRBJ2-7	CASSLRGIPYEQYF	TGTGCCAGCAGCTTGCGGGGAATCCCCTACGAGCAGTACTTC
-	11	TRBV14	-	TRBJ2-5	CASSRGVTQYF	TGTGCCAGCAGCCGGGGGGTGACCCAGTACTTC